The TCR beta chain described here comes from a study of CD8+ T cells in alopecia areata. Notes on the study in general: The study found higher clonality in lesional than normal scalp, especially in alopecia totalis/universalis. Against the mouse data, patients shared TCRs less clearly, possibly for HLA reasons.

RNA was isolated and reverse transcribed to cDNA, the sequencing template. The method was immunoSEQ multiplex PCR; TCRdb's version includes in-frame clones alone and lacks a portion of them. The data show roughly 250,000 clones, with 67% seen just once and around 1.2% held by the top ten. In the case of this clone: Its antigen is as yet unknown.

This sample comprised CD4+ T cells sorted from blood, obtained at week 0. The sequence came from a human donor with alopecia areata.

The CDR3 reads CASSRLRGSNQPQHF. For the CDR3, the DNA is TGTGCCAGCTCTCGTTTGAGGGGTAGCAATCAGCCCCAGCATTTT. The genes are TRBV18 and TRBJ1-5; a weak D match, TRBD1 (5 bases). The germline V gene encodes CDR1 KGHSH and CDR2 LQKENI. V shed 6 bases and J shed 0 bases, with 12 bases lying between them. This CDR3 is 15 amino acids long.